The sequence of this TCR beta chain was determined in a study of shared clonotypes between healthy human individuals. Whole-study findings and limits: Investigators expected sequencing depth to affect clonotype sharing among donors. Of the naive CD4 clonotypes, approximately 5% were shared across several donors.

Naive-designated CD8 cells lacked CD45RO, were positively enriched for CCR7, and omitted terminally differentiated effector memory CD45RA+ cells. Donors comprised only Caucasian adults living in Nashville, Tennessee. A note on this clone: The target antigen is unknown.

Method: immunoSEQ multiplex PCR; TCRdb's copy keeps in-frame clones and lacks some. This table holds around 1.9 million clones, 90% to 95% found once. CDR1 is SEHNR, CDR2 FQNEAQ, per germline (reference sequence). There are 13 residues in the CDR3. V lost 4 bases and J lost 4, with 10 bases in between. The genes are TRBV7-9 and TRBJ1-2; no clear D. This TCR was recovered from a man aged 18 to 29 in good health. Some clones in this sample may be carry-over from other donors' samples. Sequenced material: naive CD8+ T cells from PBMCs. DNA of the CDR3: TGTGCCAGCAGCTCCAGGACTAGCTATGGCTACACCTTC. This encodes CASSSRTSYGYTF.